What follows is one T cell receptor beta chain and its context. No antigen is known for it. No clone much larger than this one lies a single base away; base qualities are absent. This sample was included in a study of cytotoxic CD8 clonotypes in ibrutinib-treated CLL (dated by TCRdb to 2020 to 2022). Context from the whole study: The cohort included roughly 15 treatment-naive and fewer than 12 relapsed/refractory patients; 17 to 18 were IGHV unmutated. Responses were partial in about 25 patients and complete in 2; after median approximately 66 months follow-up, roughly 14 stayed in remission and some twelve progressed. An average of around 260,000 productive templates and 94,082 productive rearrangements was obtained per sample. Longitudinal samples were obtainable from about 30% of the roughly 90 participants in the trial. The response samples were drawn at a median of approximately twelve months into treatment, with a range of about 6 to 36 months. Patients were still on ibrutinib when every remission and progressive disease sample was collected. Cryopreserved peripheral blood mononuclear cells were obtained prior to treatment, at the time of response, and at either disease progression or sustained remission.

Overall study outcomes, separate from this receptor: At baseline, clonality was higher than in age-matched healthy donors and showed a strong correlation with circulating CD8+ T-cell counts. Sampling times were not matched between patients in sustained remission and patients whose disease was progressing, and lymph node repertoires were not examined. Clonality rose at ibrutinib response, remained stable during sustained remission, and dropped back toward baseline at progression. Public clonotypes were rare and either shrank or stayed stable during treatment, and the rise in clonality at ibrutinib response reflected expansion of private clonotypes.

The intended sense of this specimen's time point label: eleven to twelve months on ibrutinib. Approximately 2 micrograms of genomic DNA were extracted from cryopreserved PBMCs for TCR beta library preparation. High-throughput TCR beta sequencing was performed on longitudinal blood samples from CLL patients receiving ibrutinib monotherapy. Patients were enrolled in a phase 2 open-label single-center ibrutinib monotherapy trial. The goal of deep resolution MiSeq sequencing was a depth between 1 in 1 million and 1 in 200,000 T cells, and coverage averaged 10x per clonotype. The immunoSEQ hsTCRB Kit was used to generate the TCR beta libraries. As for how the authors treated the data: ImmunoSEQ Data Assistant and ImmunoSEQ Analyzer were used for data analysis, and V, D and J genes were assigned according to IMGT definitions. Clonality, which ranges from 0 to 1, was calculated as one minus the normalized Shannon entropy of productive rearrangement frequencies. Only overrepresented clonotypes making up at least 0.05% of each patient's repertoire were included in the public clonotype analysis. Thirteen repertoires from age-matched healthy donors, obtained from immuneACCESS, served as clonality controls. In its TCRdb copy, this immuneACCESS table keeps in-frame sequences only and misses some clones. Where compared with another copy, unresolved V genes explain less than half of these, and the others have no known cause. V, J and clone size are taken as reported in that table, and D and trimming were inferred from the DNA itself. This sample lists just over 200,000 clones; roughly three quarters were detected once. The ten biggest clones cover 11% of the sample.

V loses 0 bases, J loses 2 bases, and the germline ends lie 6 bases apart. Its CDR3 holds 14 amino acids, cysteine through phenylalanine. This entry keeps only the CDR3 DNA: 42 bases, framed from base 1. CDR1 and CDR2, looked up from the germline V gene (reference sequence), are SEHNR and FQNEAQ. This sample comprised PBMCs, obtained after 12 months of ibrutinib treatment. Recombination connected TRBV7-9 to TRBJ2-3, with an unclear D gene assignment. The TCR sequence derives from a human donor with chronic lymphocytic leukemia. The DNA sequence is TGTGCCAGCAGCTTAGCCCCCGTCACAGATACGCAGTATTTT. This sequence encodes CASSLAPVTDTQYF.